These 2 T cell receptor beta chains were sequenced from one sample in a study of early T cells in non-severe SARS-CoV-2 infection. TCRdb re-called the 5' RACE reads through MiXCR, storing one row per CDR3 protein. The table shows about 42,000 distinct CDR3 sequences, with approximately 6.3% occurring only once. The sequenced sample was whole blood, obtained at baseline. Source of these receptors: an adult who was a healthcare worker with PCR-confirmed SARS-CoV-2 infection or an uninfected control (not recorded which).

This clonotype was recorded at least ten times. V usage is TRBV2 and J usage is TRBJ2-2; D gene unclear. Trimming stripped 6 bases from V and 5 bases from J, with 16 bases between. This CDR3 is 15 amino acids long. CDR1 is SNHLY, CDR2 FYNNEI, per germline. The CDR3 is CASRPDGWTTGELFF. The CDR3 region has the DNA TGTGCCAGCAGACCTGACGGGTGGACGACCGGGGAGCTGTTTTTT.

This clonotype was seen more than once but under ten times. The V and J genes are TRBV3-1 and TRBJ2-7; 10 bases fit TRBD1. The CDR3 consists of 16 residues. CDR1 and CDR2 (germline): LGHDT, YNNKEL (reference sequence). V lost 0 bases to trimming and J lost 3 bases; unmatched junction nucleotides: 5. CDR3 region: CASSQDPRTGGYEQYF. The CDR3 nucleotides read TGTGCCAGCAGCCAAGATCCGCGGACAGGGGGCTACGAGCAGTACTTC.